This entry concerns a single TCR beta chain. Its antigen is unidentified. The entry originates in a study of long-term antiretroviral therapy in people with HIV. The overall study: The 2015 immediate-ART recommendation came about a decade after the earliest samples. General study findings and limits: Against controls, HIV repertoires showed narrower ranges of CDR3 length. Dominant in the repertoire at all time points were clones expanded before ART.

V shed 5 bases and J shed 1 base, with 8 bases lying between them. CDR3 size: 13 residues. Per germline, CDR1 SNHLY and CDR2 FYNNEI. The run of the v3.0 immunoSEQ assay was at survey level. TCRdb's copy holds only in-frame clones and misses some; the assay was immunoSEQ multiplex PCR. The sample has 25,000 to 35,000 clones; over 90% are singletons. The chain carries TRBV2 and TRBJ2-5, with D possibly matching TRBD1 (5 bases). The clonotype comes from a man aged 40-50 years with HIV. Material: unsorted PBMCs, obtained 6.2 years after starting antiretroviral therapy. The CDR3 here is CASSYRIQETQYF. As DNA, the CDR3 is TGTGCCAGCAGTTACAGGATCCAAGAGACCCAGTACTTC. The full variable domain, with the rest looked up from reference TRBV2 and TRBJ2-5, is EPEVTQTPSHQVTQMGQEVILRCVPISNHLYFYWYRQILGQKVEFLVSFYNNEISEKSEIFDDQFSVERPDGSNFTLKIRSTKLEDSAMYFCASSYRIQETQYFGPGTRLLVL.